The present T cell receptor beta chain was sequenced within a study of T-cell reconstitution after alpha-beta-depleted transplantation in children. Per germline, CDR1 SGHTA and CDR2 FQGNSA. V gave up 0 bases and J gave up 2 bases, with 9 bases separating them. The CDR3 spans 15 residues. During its preparation, the TCRbeta library received unique molecular identifiers. TCRdb passed the PCR reads through MiXCR, listing each CDR3 protein once. Of around 600,000 distinct CDR3 sequences in the sample, under 30% were seen once. This clonotype appeared many times. The sequence derives from a boy under three years old who had a stem cell transplant for acute myeloid leukemia, so the T cells may come from the graft donor. Specimen: PBMCs, mostly from graft donor cells, collected 360 days after TCRalphabeta/CD19-depleted stem cell transplant. V and J are TRBV7-2 and TRBJ2-3; D call uncertain. The CDR3 coding sequence is TGTGCCAGCAGCTTAGCTGACCTTTACACAGATACGCAGTATTTT. Protein product: CASSLADLYTDTQYF.